The rows below give T cell receptor beta chains drawn from one sample of a study of blood T cell repertoires in COVID-19. Profiled with immunoSEQ multiplex PCR; TCRdb holds only in-frame clones, not every one. Of about 35,000 clones in the sample, around 85% were seen once. Material for sequencing was peripheral blood. The source is a man in his sixties with active or convalescent COVID-19. The CDR3 runs from the conserved cysteine through the conserved F or W. The D gene is left open where the match is weak. Size tells how often a clone was seen (once, few, many) or the class of an expanded clone, and some rows leave it out.

cdr3_nt,cdr3_aa,d_call,clone_size,cdr3_length,j_call,v_call
TGCAGCGTTGAAGCAGGGTTGGGGGCCAACGTCCTGACTTTC,CSVEAGLGANVLTF,-,-,14,TRBJ2-6,TRBV29-1
TGTGCCAGCAGCCAAGAGACCGGACAGGGGGCGCTTGGCTACACCTTC,CASSQETGQGALGYTF,TRBD1,-,16,TRBJ1-2,TRBV3-1/TRBV3-2
TGCAGCGTTGAAATTCAGACTAGCGGGAACAATGAGCAGTTCTTC,CSVEIQTSGNNEQFF,TRBD2,few,15,TRBJ2-1,TRBV29-1
TGTGCCAGCAGCGTAGAGGGACTAGCGGGATCTGGACAGTTCTTC,CASSVEGLAGSGQFF,TRBD2,-,15,TRBJ2-1,TRBV9
TGTGCCAGCTCACCCTCAGGAAATAATTCACCCCTCCACTTT,CASSPSGNNSPLHF,-,-,14,TRBJ1-6,TRBV18
TGCGCCAGCAGCCCGAAGACAGGTCGGGCGGAGACCCAGTACTTC,CASSPKTGRAETQYF,-,-,15,TRBJ2-5,TRBV5-1
TGTGCCCTAACCACTAAGGACAGAGTGGGGTCAGGGGAGCAGTTCTTC,CALTTKDRVGSGEQFF,-,-,16,TRBJ2-1,TRBV30
TGTGCCATCAAAACTTCCGGACAGGTTAATTCACCCCTCCACTTT,CAIKTSGQVNSPLHF,TRBD1,-,15,TRBJ1-6,TRBV10-3
TGTGCCAGCAGTAAGACAGGGGAACCCCTCCACTTT,CASSKTGEPLHF,TRBD1,-,12,TRBJ1-6,TRBV11-3
TGTGCCAGCAGCCCGCGGTGGAACACTGAAGCTTTCTTT,CASSPRWNTEAFF,-,-,13,TRBJ1-1,TRBV27
TGTGCCAGCAGGAACAGGGGCGGCACTGAAGCTTTCTTT,CASRNRGGTEAFF,TRBD1,-,13,TRBJ1-1,TRBV27
TGTGCCAGCAGTGAAGCATTAATAGCGGGTATCCCTCCGTACAATGAGCAGTTCTTC,CASSEALIAGIPPYNEQFF,TRBD2,-,19,TRBJ2-1,TRBV2
TGTGCCAGCAGTGAACAGGCTCGTCAGCCCCAGCATTTT,CASSEQARQPQHF,-,once,13,TRBJ1-5,TRBV6-1
TGTGCCAGCAGTTTAGACAGGACTGGGGCCAGCGTCCTGACTTTC,CASSLDRTGASVLTF,-,-,15,TRBJ2-6,TRBV6-5
TGTGCCAGCAGCGCACAGGGGGGATGGGGCTATGGCTACACCTTC,CASSAQGGWGYGYTF,TRBD1,-,15,TRBJ1-2,TRBV7-2
TGTGCCAGCAGGATTCAGACAGGAGGCTATGGCTACACCTTC,CASRIQTGGYGYTF,-,-,14,TRBJ1-2,TRBV6-6
TGCGCCAGCAGACTCGAAACCGGGACAGAGAATTCACCCCTCCACTTT,CASRLETGTENSPLHF,TRBD1,-,16,TRBJ1-6,TRBV5-1
TGTGCCAGCAGCGTAAGGGCGGGAGGGACAGATACGCAGTATTTT,CASSVRAGGTDTQYF,TRBD2,-,15,TRBJ2-3,TRBV9
TGTGCCAGCAGCCCATCTAGCGGGAGGGAGACCCAGTACTTC,CASSPSSGRETQYF,TRBD2,-,14,TRBJ2-5,TRBV9
TGCGCTACCAGGGGGGACACCGGGGAGCTGTTTTTT,CATRGDTGELFF,-,few,12,TRBJ2-2,TRBV7-7
TGTGCCAGCAGCCCGCCGGGACAGAGCACCGGGGAGCTGTTTTTT,CASSPPGQSTGELFF,-,-,15,TRBJ2-2,TRBV21-1
TGTGCCAGCAGGGTAGGGACATATGTTGAAAAACTGTTTTTT,CASRVGTYVEKLFF,-,-,14,TRBJ1-4,TRBV6-5
TGTGCCAGCAGTTTAGTCGGGGGGTTCGCCTATAATTCACCCCTCCACTTT,CASSLVGGFAYNSPLHF,-,-,17,TRBJ1-6,TRBV27
TGTGCCAGCAGGTACCGCGGGCTCAATGAGCAGTTCTTC,CASRYRGLNEQFF,-,-,13,TRBJ2-1,TRBV2
TGTGCCAGCAGCTTACAGGCGAGGGAGGGGGCTGAAGCTTTCTTT,CASSLQAREGAEAFF,-,-,15,TRBJ1-1,TRBV7-2
TGCAGCGTTGACGGGGGTTCGGAGGGCTACACCTTC,CSVDGGSEGYTF,-,-,12,TRBJ1-2,TRBV29-1
TGTGCCAGTAGTATAGACCAGGGTTTCGGGCAGCCCCAGCATTTT,CASSIDQGFGQPQHF,-,-,15,TRBJ1-5,TRBV19
TGCGCCAGCAGCCCGGCCGGGACACCGAACACTGAAGCTTTCTTT,CASSPAGTPNTEAFF,-,-,15,TRBJ1-1,TRBV5-1
TGCGCCAGCTATAGGGGGTACCCGAACACTGAAGCTTTCTTT,CASYRGYPNTEAFF,-,few,14,TRBJ1-1,TRBV4-1
TGTGCCAGCAGCCGAGCGCTTAATGAAAAACTGTTTTTT,CASSRALNEKLFF,-,once,13,TRBJ1-4,TRBV11-2
TGTGCCAGCAGCCAAAACCCCTGGACAGTCCACTCTGGAAACACCATATATTTT,CASSQNPWTVHSGNTIYF,-,-,18,TRBJ1-3,TRBV7-2
TGTGCCAGCAGTGGGACAGGTAATCAGCCCCAGCATTTT,CASSGTGNQPQHF,TRBD1,once,13,TRBJ1-5,TRBV25-1
TGTGCCAGCAGTGATCGGGACTCCCGTGTCAATGAGCAGTTCTTC,CASSDRDSRVNEQFF,-,-,15,TRBJ2-1,TRBV25-1
TGTGCCAGCAGCCAAGGACTTCAGACTCAGCTGTTTTTT,CASSQGLQTQLFF,-,once,13,TRBJ1-4,TRBV14
TGTGCCAGCAGCTTGGTGGGACAGGGTGAGAGTGAAAAACTGTTTTTT,CASSLVGQGESEKLFF,TRBD1,-,16,TRBJ1-4,TRBV5-5
TGCGCCAGCAGTGTGCGGGATGGGACCGGGGAGCTGTTTTTT,CASSVRDGTGELFF,-,-,14,TRBJ2-2,TRBV10-1
TGTGCCAGCAGCTTAGGGGCGCGAAGTGAAAAACTGTTTTTT,CASSLGARSEKLFF,-,once,14,TRBJ1-4,TRBV5-6
TGCGCCAGCAGCCAAGACCGGGGCGGGAGGATTTACAATGAGCAGTTCTTC,CASSQDRGGRIYNEQFF,TRBD2,-,17,TRBJ2-1,TRBV4-3
TGTGCCAGTAGTATATCTAACAGTCAAGAGACCCAGTACTTC,CASSISNSQETQYF,-,-,14,TRBJ2-5,TRBV19
TGTGCCAGCAGCCACAGGACAGGGGGCCTCACTGAAGCTTTCTTT,CASSHRTGGLTEAFF,TRBD1,-,15,TRBJ1-1,TRBV5-4
TGTGCCAGCGTTCGAACCGAGGGCACTGAAGCTTTCTTT,CASVRTEGTEAFF,-,-,13,TRBJ1-1,TRBV6-5
TGTGCCAGCAGCGCCGACAGGGCTACTAGCTATGGCTACACCTTC,CASSADRATSYGYTF,TRBD1,-,15,TRBJ1-2,TRBV9
TGTGCCAGCAGCCAAGACCAGGGTAGGAATGAAAAACTGTTTTTT,CASSQDQGRNEKLFF,-,-,15,TRBJ1-4,TRBV3-1/TRBV3-2
TGCGCCAGCAGCTGGACTGGCTTAAGCACAGATACGCAGTATTTT,CASSWTGLSTDTQYF,-,-,15,TRBJ2-3,TRBV5-1
TGTGCCAGCAGCCACCGGGGTGAGGCGAACACCGGGGAGCTGTTTTTT,CASSHRGEANTGELFF,-,few,16,TRBJ2-2,TRBV3-1/TRBV3-2
TGTGCCAGCAGCTTGGACAGGGGGGTCCGAACAGATACGCAGTATTTT,CASSLDRGVRTDTQYF,TRBD1,-,16,TRBJ2-3,TRBV5-6
TGCGCCAGCAGTGACTCGACTAGCGGGAGGAGAACCTACAATGAGCAGTTCTTC,CASSDSTSGRRTYNEQFF,TRBD2,-,18,TRBJ2-1,TRBV10-1
TGTGCCAGCAGCTTTGTCAGGGGAGGAAACACCATATATTTT,CASSFVRGGNTIYF,-,-,14,TRBJ1-3,TRBV5-6
TGCGCCAGCAGCTTCGGGCTAGCGGGAGGACCCCACAATGAGCAGTTCTTC,CASSFGLAGGPHNEQFF,TRBD2,-,17,TRBJ2-1,TRBV5-1
TGTGCCAGCTCACCTCCCTCAGGGGGCTATGGCTACACCTTC,CASSPPSGGYGYTF,TRBD1,-,14,TRBJ1-2,TRBV18